Presented here are 31 T cell receptor beta chains from one specimen sequenced in a study of brain T cells in children with intractable seizures. Using immunoSEQ multiplex PCR, the repertoire was profiled, and TCRdb retains in-frame clones only, with some absent. The sample has fewer than 80,000 clones; about 96% are singletons. Sequenced material: peripheral blood, taken at surgery. These receptors all stem from a boy under two years old with focal cortical dysplasia and intractable seizures.

This chain links TRBV27 with TRBJ2-5; 13 nucleotides match TRBD2. The junction had 7 bases not matched to a gene; V was cut back by 7 bases and J by 5 bases. CDR1 and CDR2 from the germline V gene are MNHEY and SMNVEV (reference sequence). This CDR3 region has 15 residues. CDR3 amino acids: CASTRTSGGGETQYF. In nucleotides, the CDR3 is TGTGCCAGCACCAGGACTAGCGGGGGCGGGGAGACCCAGTACTTC.

This clone was detected once. This chain connects TRBV12-3 or TRBV12-4 to TRBJ2-7; TRBD2 aligns across 8 bases. This CDR3 has 13 amino acids. V was clipped by 3 bases and J by 4 bases; unmatched bases: 2. CDR3 nucleotides: TGTGCCAGCAGTTTCGGCGGGAGGTACGAGCAGTACTTC. Translation: CASSFGGRYEQYF.

A single count supports this clone. The chain recombines TRBV9 with TRBJ1-2; D is possibly TRBD1 (5 bases). Germline CDR1 SGDLS, CDR2 YYNGEE. V was cut by 4 bases and J by 4 bases, with 17 bases left in between. The CDR3 contains 15 residues. The CDR3 nucleotides read TGTGCCAGCAGCCCCAGAACGGGGGGTGGCTATGGCTACACCTTC. This encodes CASSPRTGGGYGYTF.

The rearrangement uses TRBV10-3 and TRBJ2-7, with 11 nucleotides matching TRBD2. The germline CDR1 and CDR2 sequences are ENHRY and SYGVKD. V shed 6 bases and J 3 bases; nucleotides not matched to a gene: 7. CDR3 length equals 15 residues. Here the CDR3 DNA reads TGTGCCATCAGGCGACTAGCGGGGCATTTCTACGAGCAGTACTTC. This encodes CAIRRLAGHFYEQYF.

The chain couples TRBV7-9 to TRBJ2-7, with D maybe TRBD1 (6 bases). Looked up from germline, CDR1 is SEHNR and CDR2 is FQNEAQ (reference sequence). There are 15 residues in the CDR3. The V end lost 1 base, the J end lost 3 bases, and 13 bases lay between the germline ends. The CDR3 DNA follows: TGTGCCAGCAGCTTAGAAGCCCAAGGGGGCTACGAGCAGTACTTC. It codes for CASSLEAQGGYEQYF. Using reference TRBV7-9 and TRBJ2-7 for the parts outside the CDR3, the full variable domain is DTGVSQNPRHKITKRGQNVTFRCDPISEHNRLYWYRQTLGQGPEFLTYFQNEAQLEKSRLLSDRFSAERPKGSFSTLEIQRTEQGDSAMYLCASSLEAQGGYEQYFGPGTRLTVT.

The chain joins TRBV19 to TRBJ2-7; D is possibly TRBD2 (6 bases). This CDR3 has 16 residues. V lost 7 bases and J lost 0, with 19 bases in between. Germline CDR1 and CDR2: LNHDA and SQIVND (reference sequence). The CDR3: CASTPTRDSNSYEQYF. CDR3 DNA: TGTGCCAGTACCCCCACCCGGGACTCAAACTCCTACGAGCAGTACTTC. The whole variable domain, remainder taken from reference TRBV19 and TRBJ2-7, is DGGITQSPKYLFRKEGQNVTLSCEQNLNHDAMYWYRQDPGQGLRLIYYSQIVNDFQKGDIAEGYSVSREKKESFPLTVTSAQKNPTAFYLCASTPTRDSNSYEQYFGPGTRLTVT.

This clone occurred once. The gene calls are TRBV5-1 and TRBJ2-5; D gene unclear. Trimming removed 4 bases at V and 4 bases at J, with 17 bases between. This CDR3 has 15 amino acids. CDR1 SGHRS and CDR2 YFSETQ come from the germline V gene. CDR3 loop: CASSLGDLITETQYF. In DNA, the CDR3 is TGCGCCAGCAGCCTTGGAGATCTGATAACAGAGACCCAGTACTTC.

V usage is TRBV3-1 (or the pseudogene TRBV3-2) and J usage is TRBJ1-2; 8 bases align to TRBD1. J gave up 6 bases and V 1 base, and 4 bases lay outside the gene matches. Germline V gene lookup returns CDR1 LGHDT and CDR2 YNNKEL (reference sequence). The CDR3 is 14 amino acids. The CDR3 region has the DNA TGTGCCAGCAGCCAAGTCTACAGGGGGAATGGCTACACCTTC. Amino acid sequence: CASSQVYRGNGYTF.

There are a few counts of this clone. The CDR3 region is CASSLGNPEQYF. In DNA form, the CDR3 reads TGTGCCAGCAGCTTGGGCAATCCGGAGCAGTACTTC. V usage is TRBV5-5 and J usage is TRBJ2-7; D not resolved. The germline V gene encodes CDR1 SGHKS and CDR2 YYEKEE (reference sequence). This CDR3 spans 12 amino acids. V was clipped by 0 bases and J by 7 bases, with 8 bases between them.

This clone appeared a single time. The genes are TRBV2 and TRBJ2-1; perhaps TRBD2 as D (6 bases). Germline CDR1 reads SNHLY; CDR2 reads FYNNEI. The CDR3 is made up of 14 amino acids. The V end lost 4 bases, the J end lost 7 bases, and 14 bases lay between the germline ends. The CDR3 nucleotides are TGTGCCAGCAGTGGACGGGACTCAATAAATGAGCAGTTCTTC. This encodes CASSGRDSINEQFF.

The V and J genes are TRBV5-5 and TRBJ2-7, with TRBD1 identical over 9 bases. Germline lookup yields CDR1 SGHKS and CDR2 YYEKEE (reference sequence). The CDR3 length is 13 residues. V shed 5 bases and J 2 bases; nucleotides not matched to a gene: 2. The CDR3 region is CASSRTGAYEQYF. CDR3 nucleotide sequence: TGTGCCAGCAGTCGGACAGGGGCCTACGAGCAGTACTTC. The whole variable domain, remainder taken from reference TRBV5-5 and TRBJ2-7, is DAGVTQSPTHLIKTRGQQVTLRCSPISGHKSVSWYQQVLGQGPQFIFQYYEKEERGRGNFPDRFSARQFPNYSSELNVNALLLGDSALYLCASSRTGAYEQYFGPGTRLTVT.

The chain couples TRBV18 to TRBJ2-7; 7 bases map to TRBD2. The CDR3 totals 17 residues. In germline, CDR1 is KGHSH, CDR2 LQKENI. V lost 1 base and J lost 2; bases outside the gene matches: 11. CDR3 DNA: TGTGCCAGCTCACCACAGGCGGTGTCAGGGACTACCTACGAGCAGTACTTC. Translated: CASSPQAVSGTTYEQYF.

V gene TRBV4-1 combines with J gene TRBJ2-2; no definite D call. Deletions cut 5 bases from V and 4 bases from J, with 8 bases between. Germline lookup yields CDR1 MGHRA and CDR2 YSYEKL. The CDR3 has 13 residues. The CDR3 sequence: CASSRVVTGELFF. CDR3 coding DNA: TGCGCCAGCAGCAGGGTCGTCACCGGGGAGCTGTTTTTT.

Only one count was recorded for this clone. The chain joins TRBV10-3 to TRBJ2-7; 12 bases line up with TRBD2. This CDR3 contains 14 residues. With V trimmed by 5 bases and J by 2 bases, 1 base remained unmatched. Germline V lookup: CDR1 ENHRY, CDR2 SYGVKD. DNA for the CDR3: TGTGCCATCAGTTCTAGCGGGGGGGCCTACGAGCAGTACTTC. As protein: CAISSSGGAYEQYF.

This rearrangement joins TRBV5-1 to TRBJ2-1, with D possibly being TRBD2 (7 bases). The CDR3 is 15 residues long. Germline V gene data show CDR1 as SGHRS and CDR2 as YFSETQ. Trimming took off 2 bases at V and 7 bases at J, with 16 bases between the two ends. The CDR3 protein is CASSFRDGGRNEQFF. The CDR3 DNA is TGCGCCAGCAGCTTCCGGGACGGGGGGCGGAATGAGCAGTTCTTC.

This chain joins TRBV2 and TRBJ1-3; D unresolved. There are 14 residues in the CDR3. V was cut by 8 bases and J by 0 bases, with 11 bases left in between. Looked up from germline, CDR1 is SNHLY and CDR2 is FYNNEI. CDR3 in amino acids: CASLSGFSGNTIYF. CDR3 DNA: TGTGCCAGCCTCTCAGGCTTCTCTGGAAACACCATATATTTT.

This sequence joins TRBV28 and TRBJ2-2; TRBD2 matches at 12 bases. Germline loops: CDR1 MDHEN, CDR2 SYDVKM. The length of the CDR3 is 15 residues. Germline trimming cut 8 bases from V and 5 bases from J; bases unmatched to any gene: 6. The CDR3 sequence is CASRLAGVRTGELFF. Here the CDR3 DNA reads TGTGCCAGCCGACTAGCGGGAGTAAGGACCGGGGAGCTGTTTTTT. The entire variable domain, with the rest obtained from reference TRBV28 and TRBJ2-2, is as follows: DVKVTQSSRYLVKRTGEKVFLECVQDMDHENMFWYRQDPGLGLRLIYFSYDVKMKEKGDIPEGYSVSREKKERFSLILESASTNQTSMYLCASRLAGVRTGELFFGEGSRLTVL.

The chain employs TRBV9 and TRBJ2-7, with D tentatively TRBD2 (5 bases). Per the germline V gene, CDR1 is SGDLS and CDR2 is YYNGEE. The CDR3 has 14 amino acids. The V gene lost 4 bases and the J gene lost 1 base, with 12 bases spanning the gap. The DNA for the CDR3 is TGTGCCAGCAGCCCTCGTCCGGGATCCTACGAGCAGTACTTC. Protein product: CASSPRPGSYEQYF.

The V gene is TRBV5-1, the J gene TRBJ2-3; 8 bases line up with TRBD2. In germline, CDR1 is SGHRS, CDR2 YFSETQ. The CDR3 contains 16 residues. The trim removed 1 base at V and 4 bases at J, leaving 8 bases unmatched. CDR3 sequence (DNA): TGCGCCAGCAGCTTGCCTGGACTAGCTGGCCCAGATACGCAGTATTTT. It specifies CASSLPGLAGPDTQYF.

The genes are TRBV27 and TRBJ2-7; 7 nucleotides align to TRBD1. V dropped 5 bases and J dropped 2; count of bases not matched to a gene: 3. The germline V gene has CDR1 MNHEY and CDR2 SMNVEV (reference sequence). The length of the CDR3 is 13 residues. CDR3 bases: TGTGCCAGCAGTCCTGGGACAGCCTACGAGCAGTACTTC. It encodes CASSPGTAYEQYF.

The chain links TRBV7-8 to TRBJ2-3; maybe TRBD1 (5 bases). The CDR3 covers 13 residues. V gave up 1 base and J gave up 5 bases, with 7 bases separating them. The germline gives CDR1 SGHVS, CDR2 FQNEAQ. The CDR3 nucleotides read TGTGCCAGCAGCTTAGTAGGGGTAGATACGCAGTATTTT. It is translated as CASSLVGVDTQYF.

J is TRBJ1-1 and V is TRBV6-5; D not certain. Germline loops: CDR1 MNHEY, CDR2 SVGAGI. The CDR3 runs 12 residues. V was trimmed by 7 bases and J by 1 base, leaving 7 bases between them. CDR3 bases: TGTGCCAGCATTTCCACGAACACTGAAGCTTTCTTT. This translates into CASISTNTEAFF.

The chain links TRBV27 to TRBJ1-2, with D perhaps matching TRBD1 (6 bases). The CDR3 loop spans 16 amino acids. Trimming took 1 base from V and 3 from J, leaving 15 bases between them. Germline CDR1 reads MNHEY; CDR2 reads SMNVEV (reference sequence). The DNA for the CDR3 is TGTGCCAGCAGTTTATTTGGGGGGCGCAGGGACTATGGCTACACCTTC. As protein: CASSLFGGRRDYGYTF.

V and J are TRBV5-6 and TRBJ2-3; perhaps TRBD1 as D (5 bases). Trimming stripped 0 bases from V and 1 base from J, with 12 bases between. CDR1 is SGHDT and CDR2 is YYEEEE in the germline V gene. CDR3 size: 16 residues. Here the CDR3 reads CASSLARVRGTDTQYF. CDR3 in DNA: TGTGCCAGCAGCTTGGCAAGGGTCAGGGGCACAGATACGCAGTATTTT.

The chain links TRBV24-1 to TRBJ1-1; the D is unclear. The V and J ends lost 9 bases and 1 base respectively, with 14 bases between them. The CDR3 is 14 amino acids. CDR1 is KGHDR, CDR2 SFDVKD, per germline. CDR3 amino acids: CATRPGGKNTEAFF. Written as DNA, the CDR3 is TGTGCCACCCGACCGGGAGGGAAGAACACTGAAGCTTTCTTT.

CDR3 DNA sequence: TGTGCCAGCAGCAAAGACAGGGGGTCGACCTACGAGCAGTACTTC. As protein: CASSKDRGSTYEQYF. V and J are TRBV21-1 and TRBJ2-7; the D call TRBD1 from the table was never checked on the DNA. TRBV21-1 is reported as a pseudogene. This CDR3 comprises 15 residues.

This rearrangement joins TRBV4-1 to TRBJ2-3; 12 positions agree with TRBD2. Germline CDR1 and CDR2: MGHRA and YSYEKL. The CDR3 covers 15 residues. V was clipped by 4 bases and J by 1 base; unmatched bases: 0. This CDR3 reads CASSRLAGGTDTQYF. For the CDR3, the DNA is TGCGCCAGCAGCCGACTAGCGGGGGGCACAGATACGCAGTATTTT.

The chain links TRBV7-5 to TRBJ2-5; the table's D call TRBD2 went unverified against the DNA. TRBV7-5 counts as a pseudogene. There are 16 residues in the CDR3. The DNA of the CDR3 is TGTGTCAGAAGCTTATTAGAGGGTCACACGGCAGAGACCCAGTACTTC. It codes for CVRSLLEGHTAETQYF.

The chain links TRBV28 to TRBJ1-1, with D maybe TRBD1 (5 bases). Germline CDR1 MDHEN, CDR2 SYDVKM. CDR3 length: 14 residues. V was cut by 3 bases and J by 3 bases, with 11 bases left in between. The CDR3 DNA reads TGTGCCAGCAGTTTGGCAGGGAAGGACACTGAAGCTTTCTTT. Amino acids: CASSLAGKDTEAFF.

V usage is TRBV12-5 and J usage is TRBJ1-4, with TRBD1 identical over 11 bases. This CDR3 is 22 amino acids long. The germline gives CDR1 LGHNT, CDR2 FRNRAP. Trimming cost V 5 bases and J 0 bases; bases outside gene matches: 20. CDR3 residues: CASGLNGVGTGGFMATNEKLFF. In nucleotides, the CDR3 is TGTGCTAGTGGTCTAAATGGAGTAGGGACAGGGGGTTTTATGGCAACTAATGAAAAACTGTTTTTT. The full variable domain, its missing parts supplied by reference TRBV12-5 and TRBJ1-4, is DARVTQTPRHKVTEMGQEVTMRCQPILGHNTVFWYRQTMMQGLELLAYFRNRAPLDDSGMPKDRFSAEMPDATLATLKIQPSEPRDSAVYFCASGLNGVGTGGFMATNEKLFFGSGTQLSVL.

This clone was detected only a few times. V and J are TRBV4-1 and TRBJ1-2; D not resolved. The CDR3 runs to 13 residues. Trimming removed 1 base at V and 6 bases at J, with 9 bases between. Germline values: CDR1 MGHRA, CDR2 YSYEKL. The CDR3 DNA sequence: TGCGCCAGCAGCCAAGGGGGTCTTGATGGCTACACCTTC. It is translated as CASSQGGLDGYTF.